The 9 T cell receptor beta chains below all came from one sample that was sequenced in a study of T cell repertoires in cytomegalovirus infection. In TCRdb, the reads were re-called with MiXCR into one record per CDR3 protein. In the table there are some 110,000 distinct CDR3 sequences, around 10% of which are singletons. No antigens are known for them. Sample: PBMCs, sequenced either directly or after in vitro stimulation (not recorded which). The receptors here all came from a human donor in good health (CMV status not recorded). Some clones in this sample may be carry-over from other donors' samples.

V is TRBV5-4 and J is TRBJ2-1, with TRBD2 matching 7 bases. J was trimmed by 4 bases and V by 6 bases; bases with no gene match: 10. CDR1 is SGHNT, CDR2 YYREEE, per germline (reference sequence). The CDR3 is 15 amino acids. The CDR3 nucleotides read TGTGCCAGCACTAATAGGCTAGCGGTGTACAATGAGCAGTTCTTC. Protein sequence: CASTNRLAVYNEQFF.

J is TRBJ2-4 and V is TRBV20-1; D is possibly TRBD2 (6 bases). Between the trimmed V and J ends, which lost 7 bases and 0 bases, there was a span of 10 bases. CDR1 DFQATT and CDR2 SNEGSKA come from the germline V gene (reference sequence). This CDR3 spans 13 amino acids. The CDR3 reads CSVLGLAKNIQYF. DNA of the CDR3: TGCAGTGTCCTGGGACTAGCCAAAAACATTCAGTACTTC.

Regarding this clonotype: Possible read error: a much larger clone is one base away. This chain connects TRBV2 to TRBJ1-1; TRBD1 is a possible D gene (5 bases). CDR3 length: 19 residues. Trimming pared 8 bases from V and 1 base from J, leaving 29 bases between. Germline CDR1 and CDR2: SNHLY and FYNNEI. In DNA, the CDR3 is TGTGCCAGCGGCCATCATGGAGGGGAACATTCGAGGGAGAACACTGAAGCTTTCTTT. Its protein product is CASGHHGGEHSRENTEAFF.

At least ten counts were recorded for this clonotype. This chain connects TRBV7-2 to TRBJ1-2, with TRBD1 as a possible D gene (6 bases). The CDR3 loop spans 13 amino acids. The V and J ends lost 6 bases and 8 bases respectively, with 16 bases between them. The germline CDR1 and CDR2 sequences are SGHTA and FQGNSA. The CDR3 spells CASSSGLGAGYTF. The CDR3 nucleotides are TGTGCCAGCAGTTCCGGGCTGGGGGCGGGCTACACCTTC.

This clonotype was recorded many times. The V call is TRBV5-1, the J call TRBJ2-2, with D possibly being TRBD2 (5 bases). Trimming shortened V by 2 bases and J by 3 bases, and 8 bases separated the two germline ends. The CDR3 length is 14 residues. Germline values: CDR1 SGHRS, CDR2 YFSETQ. CDR3 protein: CASSLKLDTGELFF. CDR3 sequence (DNA): TGCGCCAGCAGCTTAAAACTAGACACCGGGGAGCTGTTTTTT. The full variable domain, its missing parts supplied by reference TRBV5-1 and TRBJ2-2, is KAGVTQTPRYLIKTRGQQVTLSCSPISGHRSVSWYQQTPGQGLQFLFEYFSETQRNKGNFPGRFSGRQFSNSRSEMNVSTLELGDSALYLCASSLKLDTGELFFGEGSRLTVL.

Ten or more counts support this clonotype. The chain uses TRBV7-6 and TRBJ2-5, with TRBD2 matching over 7 bases. Trimming removed 1 base from V and 0 bases from J; junction bases left unmatched: 8. CDR3 size: 17 residues. The V gene's germline CDR1 is SGHVS and CDR2 FNYEAQ. Here the CDR3 DNA reads TGTGCCAGCAGCTTAGATGGGACTAAAACGTACCAAGAGACCCAGTACTTC. This gives the protein CASSLDGTKTYQETQYF.

This clonotype was seen repeatedly, ten times or more. The chain combines TRBV11-2 with TRBJ2-3, with 8 bases aligning to TRBD1. V gave up 0 bases and J gave up 2 bases; unmatched junction bases: 16. This CDR3 spans 20 amino acids. The germline V gene has CDR1 SGHAT and CDR2 FQNNGV. The CDR3 loop reads CASSLDGSTGVGPLTDTQYF. Here the CDR3 DNA reads TGTGCCAGCAGCTTAGATGGGTCGACAGGGGTGGGCCCCCTCACAGATACGCAGTATTTT.

In this sample, this clonotype turned up many times. In DNA, the CDR3 is TGTGCCAGCAGCTTAGTGAGGGCACCCCGTCAGCCCCAGCATTTT. Its translation is CASSLVRAPRQPQHF. V usage is TRBV7-2 and J usage is TRBJ1-5, with unresolved D. Germline V gives CDR1 SGHTA, CDR2 FQGNSA. This CDR3 contains 15 residues. V was clipped by 1 base and J by 6 bases, with 13 bases between them.

The rearrangement links TRBV18 to TRBJ1-1; the D is unclear. Germline values: CDR1 KGHSH, CDR2 LQKENI. V lost 5 bases, J lost 7 bases, and 26 bases lay in between. CDR3 length: 17 amino acids. DNA for the CDR3: TGTGCCAGCTCAACCGGCGTGGGTTGGGAGGAACGGTTTGAAGCTTTCTTT. It translates to CASSTGVGWEERFEAFF.